These 14 T cell receptor beta chains originate from one sample sequenced in a study of T cells in Graves' hyperthyroidism and ophthalmopathy (dated by TCRdb to about 2019). Library method: multiplex PCR. Sequencing took place on an Illumina HiSeq 2000. TCR beta CDR3 regions were amplified from RNA transcripts. The first round of RT-PCR for the TCR CDR3 was performed with the HTBI primer set and the Qiagen OneStep RT-PCR kit. Clones were called with MiXCR by TCRdb after fastp trimmed the public reads at Q25, and only in-frame beta chains were retained. Each record represents a unique CDR3 protein, reported with the most common genes and DNA among its rows. This sample comprises around 440,000 distinct CDR3 sequences, approximately 14% of them detected only once. The ten most abundant clones make up roughly 7.7% of the sample. Sequences were obtained from blood. These receptor sequences come from a woman younger than 35 with Graves' hyperthyroidism.

This clonotype was seen ten or more times. The chain uses TRBV2 and TRBJ2-2, with D possibly called TRBD1 or TRBD2 (6 bases each). Per germline, CDR1 SNHLY and CDR2 FYNNEI. This CDR3 is 15 amino acids long. V was shortened by 6 bases and J by 3 bases, with 14 bases between the two germline ends. The CDR3 nucleotides are TGTGCCAGCAGAGAGGGGGGCCGCGACACCGGGGAGCTGTTTTTT. The encoded protein is CASREGGRDTGELFF.

This clonotype was counted only a few times. V gene TRBV7-2 combines with J gene TRBJ2-7, with TRBD2 matching 7 bases. The V and J ends lost 5 bases and 5 bases, in that order; junction bases with no gene match: 9. This CDR3 spans 14 amino acids. Germline loops: CDR1 SGHTA, CDR2 FQGNSA. CDR3 sequence reads: CASSLMGEGNEQYF. As DNA, the CDR3 is TGTGCCAGCAGCCTGATGGGGGAGGGAAACGAGCAGTACTTC.

Many counts were recorded for this clonotype. V is TRBV4-1 and J is TRBJ1-1; D ambiguous. There are 15 residues in the CDR3. The germline V gene encodes CDR1 MGHRA and CDR2 YSYEKL. V was pared by 0 bases and J by 1 base, with 9 bases between. The chain's CDR3 is CASSQDPFGNTEAFF. For the CDR3, the DNA is TGCGCCAGCAGCCAAGATCCGTTCGGGAACACTGAAGCTTTCTTT.

This clonotype has just a few counts. The genes are TRBV9 and TRBJ2-3; possibly TRBD1 or TRBD2 for D (6 bases each). V shed 0 bases and J shed 0 bases, with 14 bases lying between them. Germline V lookup: CDR1 SGDLS, CDR2 YYNGEE. The CDR3 sequence is 17 residues long. For the CDR3, the DNA is TGTGCCAGCAGCGTAGGGAGGGACAAGTCTAGCACAGATACGCAGTATTTT. Protein product: CASSVGRDKSSTDTQYF.

This clonotype came up many times. The V and J genes are TRBV7-3 and TRBJ2-1, with 9 bases identical to TRBD1. The CDR3 consists of 15 residues. CDR1 and CDR2 from the germline V gene are SGHTA and FQGTGA. The J segment lost 4 bases and the V segment lost 4 bases, leaving 5 bases of the junction unmatched. CDR3: CASSSRTGAYNEQFF. As DNA, the CDR3 is TGTGCCAGCAGCTCCCGGACAGGGGCATACAATGAGCAGTTCTTC. Based on the CDR3 plus reference TRBV7-3 and TRBJ2-1, the full variable domain is GAGVSQTPSNKVTEKGKYVELRCDPISGHTALYWYRQSLGQGPEFLIYFQGTGAADDSGLPNDRFFAVRPEGSVSTLKIQRTERGDSAVYLCASSSRTGAYNEQFFGPGTRLTVL.

V is TRBV20-1 and J is TRBJ2-3; 8 bases map to TRBD2. V lost 0 bases and J lost 0; bases outside the gene matches: 5. The CDR3 has 16 amino acids. CDR1 DFQATT and CDR2 SNEGSKA come from the germline V gene (reference sequence). The CDR3 sequence: CSARDLAGPSTDTQYF. Here the CDR3 DNA reads TGCAGTGCTAGAGATTTAGCGGGACCTAGCACAGATACGCAGTATTTT.

Ten or more counts support this clonotype. The chain uses TRBV12-3 or TRBV12-4 and TRBJ1-2, with 8 bases fitting TRBD1. The CDR3 totals 14 residues. The V and J ends lost 5 bases and 4 bases, in that order; junction bases with no gene match: 6. The CDR3 reads CASSLQGEGYGYTF. DNA of the CDR3: TGTGCCAGCAGTCTACAGGGGGAGGGCTATGGCTACACCTTC.

In this sample, this clonotype turned up many times. V is TRBV9 and J is TRBJ2-3; unclear D gene. The CDR3 spans 15 residues. Trimming removed 0 bases at V and 1 base at J, with 9 bases between. The germline CDR1 and CDR2 sequences are SGDLS and YYNGEE. This chain's CDR3 is CASSVAERGTDTQYF. CDR3 sequence (DNA): TGTGCCAGCAGCGTAGCGGAGCGTGGCACAGATACGCAGTATTTT. Looking up the rest from reference TRBV9 and TRBJ2-3 gives the full variable domain: DSGVTQTPKHLITATGQRVTLRCSPRSGDLSVYWYQQSLDQGLQFLIQYYNGEERAKGNILERFSAQQFPDLHSELNLSSLELGDSALYFCASSVAERGTDTQYFGPGTRLTVL.

The sample holds many counts of this clonotype. The CDR3 reads CASGPGYADSGNTIYF. CDR3 DNA sequence: TGTGCCAGCGGACCAGGGTATGCGGACTCTGGAAACACCATATATTTT. This chain joins TRBV2 and TRBJ1-3, with a possible D match to TRBD1 (5 bases). The CDR3 runs to 16 residues. The germline gives CDR1 SNHLY, CDR2 FYNNEI. Trimming removed 8 bases at V and 0 bases at J, with 17 bases between.

The J gene is TRBJ2-4, the V gene TRBV24-1; the D gene is possibly TRBD2 (6 bases). The CDR3 contains 14 residues. Germline V gene sequence: CDR1 KGHDR, CDR2 SFDVKD. V lost 4 bases to trimming and J lost 4 bases, with 10 bases between them. The chain's CDR3 is CATSDGGMKNIQYF. Written as DNA, the CDR3 is TGTGCCACCAGTGACGGGGGAATGAAAAACATTCAGTACTTC.

The chain joins TRBV5-5 to TRBJ2-3; 13 bases line up with TRBD2. CDR3 length: 16 amino acids. With V trimmed by 4 bases and J by 0 bases, 2 bases remained unmatched. Germline CDR1 reads SGHKS; CDR2 reads YYEKEE (reference sequence). For the CDR3, the DNA is TGTGCCAGCAGCCAACTAGCGGGGGGGAGCACAGATACGCAGTATTTT. Protein sequence: CASSQLAGGSTDTQYF.

The table lists this clonotype with many counts. The CDR3 loop reads CASSQAYPGGTYEQYF. The CDR3, as DNA: TGCGCCAGCAGCCAAGCCTACCCGGGAGGCACCTACGAGCAGTACTTC. The chain links TRBV4-1 to TRBJ2-7; 7 bases line up with TRBD2. V shed 1 base, J shed 2 bases, and the junction held 8 bases outside the gene matches. This CDR3 has 16 amino acids. Germline V lookup: CDR1 MGHRA, CDR2 YSYEKL.

This clonotype has at least ten counts. The chain has TRBV3-1 and TRBJ2-6; a possible D gene is TRBD1 (5 bases). V dropped 0 bases and J dropped 5 bases, with 8 bases sitting between them. Germline CDR1 is LGHDT and CDR2 is YNNKEL (reference sequence). CDR3 size: 15 residues. In nucleotides, the CDR3 is TGTGCCAGCAGCCAAGACAGGGATAGGGCCAACGTCCTGACTTTC. Its translation: CASSQDRDRANVLTF.

This clonotype occurred a few times. The J gene is TRBJ2-1, the V gene TRBV4-2, with 11 bases fitting TRBD2. V lost 3 bases, J lost 6 bases, and 4 bases stayed unmatched. CDR1 LGHNA and CDR2 YNFKEQ come from the germline V gene. The CDR3 is 15 residues long. For the CDR3, the DNA is TGTGCCAGCAGCCACGGGACTAGCGGAGTCAATGAGCAGTTCTTC. Amino acid sequence: CASSHGTSGVNEQFF.